The sequence of this T cell receptor beta chain was determined in a study of T cell responses to AZD1222 COVID-19 vaccine. CDR1 is SGHDT and CDR2 is YYEEEE in the germline V gene. The CDR3 spans 14 residues. Trimming took 2 bases from V and 2 from J, leaving 11 bases between them. Study findings and constraints: No day 14 peak samples; only post-peak repertoires were characterized.

Regarding this clone: Its cognate antigen is unknown.

Only in-frame clones appear in the TCRdb table, and some are missing; sequencing was by immunoSEQ multiplex PCR. The sample lists around 130,000 clones, around 90% occurring once. The sequencing here drew on peripheral blood, taken on day 0 of AZD1222 vaccination. This rearrangement joins TRBV5-6 to TRBJ2-7; D is ambiguous. The sequence was collected from an adult in good health. CDR3 coding DNA: TGTGCCAGCAGCTTCGGACCTACTACCTACGAGCAGTACTTC. It encodes CASSFGPTTYEQYF. Based on the CDR3 plus reference TRBV5-6 and TRBJ2-7, the full variable domain is DAGVTQSPTHLIKTRGQQVTLRCSPKSGHDTVSWYQQALGQGPQFIFQYYEEEERQRGNFPDRFSGHQFPNYSSELNVNALLLGDSALYLCASSFGPTTYEQYFGPGTRLTVT.